The 8 T cell receptor beta chains below were found in one sample sequenced in a study of T cell responses to AZD1222 COVID-19 vaccine. TCRdb's table, derived via immunoSEQ multiplex PCR, lists solely in-frame clones and lacks some. The sample holds roughly 190,000 clones, approximately 92% seen once. Sequences were derived from peripheral blood, sampled on day 0 of AZD1222 vaccination. Source of these receptors: an adult in good health.

The chain combines TRBV6-6 with TRBJ1-5; D unclear. Germline V gene lookup returns CDR1 MNHNY and CDR2 SVGAGI (reference sequence). The CDR3 is made up of 13 amino acids. V gave up 2 bases and J gave up 3 bases, with 5 bases separating them. Written as DNA, the CDR3 is TGTGCCAGCAGTTACGGTTTCAATCAGCCCCAGCATTTT. Residues: CASSYGFNQPQHF.

This chain connects TRBV7-9 to TRBJ2-7, with TRBD1 identical over 8 bases. The germline V gene encodes CDR1 SEHNR and CDR2 FQNEAQ (reference sequence). The ends lost 0 bases at V and 2 bases at J; junction bases unmatched: 9. The length of the CDR3 is 17 residues. The DNA of the CDR3 is TGTGCCAGCAGCTTAGCTGGAGGGACAGGCCCAACCTACGAGCAGTACTTC. Translation: CASSLAGGTGPTYEQYF.

This chain uses TRBV3-1 (or the pseudogene TRBV3-2) with TRBJ1-1, with no clear D. Trimming left V 3 bases short and J 1 base short, with 3 bases between. The CDR3 contains 12 residues. Germline V gene data show CDR1 as LGHDT and CDR2 as YNNKEL (reference sequence). CDR3 residues: CASSQGNTEAFF. The CDR3 nucleotides read TGTGCCAGCAGCCAGGGGAACACTGAAGCTTTCTTT.

The V call is TRBV1, the J call TRBJ1-5. TRBV1 is flagged as a pseudogene. The CDR3 is 17 amino acids. DNA for the CDR3: TGCACCAGCAGCCAAGATCGGCGGATATATAGCAATCAGCCCCAGCATTTT. It codes for CTSSQDRRIYSNQPQHF.

This chain links TRBV11-3 with TRBJ2-7; D unresolved. This CDR3 contains 12 residues. The germline CDR1 and CDR2 sequences are SGHNT and YENEEA. V lost 3 bases to trimming and J lost 3 bases, with 6 bases between them. In DNA form, the CDR3 reads TGTGCCAGCAGCTTGAACAGCTACGAGCAGTACTTC. The encoded protein is CASSLNSYEQYF. Filled out from reference TRBV11-3 and TRBJ2-7, the complete variable domain reads EAGVVQSPRYKIIEKKQPVAFWCNPISGHNTLYWYLQNLGQGPELLIRYENEEAVDDSQLPKDRFSAERLKGVDSTLKIQPAELGDSAVYLCASSLNSYEQYFGPGTRLTVT.

This chain joins TRBV2 and TRBJ2-3; D may be TRBD2 (5 bases). V was trimmed by 2 bases and J by 0 bases, leaving 12 bases between them. The CDR3 contains 16 residues. CDR1 and CDR2 (germline): SNHLY, FYNNEI. The chain's CDR3 is CASSEFRGLSTDTQYF. The CDR3 DNA reads as TGTGCCAGCAGTGAATTCCGAGGGTTGAGCACAGATACGCAGTATTTT. The complete variable domain, with remaining parts taken from reference TRBV2 and TRBJ2-3, reads EPEVTQTPSHQVTQMGQEVILRCVPISNHLYFYWYRQILGQKVEFLVSFYNNEISEKSEIFDDQFSVERPDGSNFTLKIRSTKLEDSAMYFCASSEFRGLSTDTQYFGPGTRLTVL.

This rearrangement joins TRBV6-1 to TRBJ2-7; the match to TRBD1 covers 10 bases. This CDR3 contains 17 residues. Unmatched junction bases numbered 9, after V lost 0 bases and J lost 4 bases. CDR1 is MNHNS, CDR2 SASEGT, per germline. The CDR3 DNA sequence: TGTGCCAGCAGTGAAGCAATTACCGGGACAGGGGATTACGAGCAGTACTTC. It translates to CASSEAITGTGDYEQYF.

The gene calls are TRBV14 and TRBJ1-2; D uncertain. Germline CDR1 SGHDN, CDR2 FVKESK. This CDR3 region has 14 residues. Trimming pared 4 bases from V and 8 bases from J, leaving 17 bases between. The DNA for the CDR3 is TGTGCCAGCAGCCGGTCCCCGGGGATAGGGGGCTACACCTTC. It specifies CASSRSPGIGGYTF.